These T cell receptor beta chains were read from a single sample in a study of T cells expressing NK-cell markers. For each CDR3 protein, TCRdb gives one entry from its re-call of the 5' RACE reads, without DNA. This repertoire comprises almost 450,000 distinct CDR3 sequences; its ten largest clones make up less than 7.5%. Sequencing was done on a sample of blood T cells: a sorted CD56 or NKG2C T cell subset, CD4+ or CD8+ T cells, or bulk PBMC T cells (not recorded which). The receptors stem from a woman aged 18 to 75 in good health. Both conserved end residues are part of each CDR3.

J: TRBJ2-7
V: TRBV10-3
CDR3: CAISEWASGISYEQYF

J: TRBJ2-3
V: TRBV20-1
CDR3: CSGTVRVSSTDTQYF

J: TRBJ2-7
V: TRBV15
CDR3: CATSRDRTEQYF

J: TRBJ2-5
V: TRBV3-1
CDR3: CASSRNPGETQYF

J: TRBJ2-3
V: TRBV20-1
CDR3: CSASVREGPTDTQYF

J: TRBJ2-7
V: TRBV12-3/TRBV12-4
CDR3: CASGLGPHYEQYF

J: TRBJ2-2
V: TRBV6-5
CDR3: CASSYGGITGELFF

J: TRBJ2-1
V: TRBV5-1
CDR3: CASSFPDRLNEQFF

J: TRBJ2-1
V: TRBV29-1
CDR3: CSVGMRDAINYNEQFF

J: TRBJ2-3
V: TRBV3-1
CDR3: CASSIQGAGDTQYF

J: TRBJ2-3
V: TRBV20-1
CDR3: CSASVPTDTQYF

J: TRBJ1-2
V: TRBV6-2/TRBV6-3
CDR3: CASSYRDRLFYGYTF

J: TRBJ2-1
V: TRBV5-1
CDR3: CASSLGQGHNEQFF

J: TRBJ2-7
V: TRBV6-5
CDR3: CASSSPTSTAMDEQYF

J: TRBJ2-3
V: TRBV5-6
CDR3: CASSFLGSTDTQYF

J: TRBJ2-3
V: TRBV6-1
CDR3: CASKDQPSTDTQYF

J: TRBJ2-5
V: TRBV12-3/TRBV12-4
CDR3: CASSRRQGGETQYF

J: TRBJ2-3
V: TRBV6-2/TRBV6-3
CDR3: CASSWGTSGGDTQYF

J: TRBJ1-6
V: TRBV25-1
CDR3: CARGPQGSSPLHF

J: TRBJ2-7
V: TRBV6-1
CDR3: CASSRSPGEYEQYF

J: TRBJ2-2
V: TRBV29-1
CDR3: CSVRDRRNNTGELFF

J: TRBJ1-6
V: TRBV13
CDR3: CASSLGKSSSPLHF

J: TRBJ1-6
V: TRBV7-2
CDR3: CASSPRLSPLHF

J: TRBJ2-2
V: TRBV5-4
CDR3: CASSLVQGGPGELFF

J: TRBJ1-2
V: TRBV29-1
CDR3: CSVDMGEGYGYTF

J: TRBJ2-1
V: TRBV10-3
CDR3: CAISETGTSYNEQFF

J: TRBJ1-4
V: TRBV20-1
CDR3: CSARGGQNEKLFF

J: TRBJ2-4
V: TRBV20-1
CDR3: CSAGYSVDINIQYF

J: TRBJ2-3
V: TRBV12-3/TRBV12-4
CDR3: CASRGPGGVDTQYF

J: TRBJ2-1
V: TRBV20-1
CDR3: CSATGLGSYNEQFF

J: TRBJ2-1
V: TRBV10-3
CDR3: CAISDEGSSYNEQFF

J: TRBJ2-3
V: TRBV29-1
CDR3: CSVADGFGGTDTQYF

J: TRBJ2-3
V: TRBV19
CDR3: CASSPGPPLQYF

J: TRBJ2-1
V: TRBV10-3
CDR3: CAISGTRGDEQFF

J: TRBJ2-1
V: TRBV7-9
CDR3: CASSRGYNEQFF

J: TRBJ2-1
V: TRBV7-3
CDR3: CASSLTLLAGGRGSYNEQFF

J: TRBJ2-3
V: TRBV5-1
CDR3: CASSRGQDTDTQYF

J: TRBJ1-1
V: TRBV29-1
CDR3: CSVTPGRRTEEAFF

J: TRBJ2-2
V: TRBV6-2/TRBV6-3
CDR3: CASSYVPATQINTGELFF

J: TRBJ1-4
V: TRBV5-1
CDR3: CASSLEQGGEKLFF

J: TRBJ2-1
V: TRBV19
CDR3: CASRAGPQSQFF

J: TRBJ2-7
V: TRBV28
CDR3: CASSYGTGYEQYF